Below, 17 T cell receptor beta chains from the same sample are listed, as sequenced in a study of early T cells in non-severe SARS-CoV-2 infection. MiXCR, applied by TCRdb to the 5' RACE reads, yields one record per CDR3 protein. The data show around 78,000 distinct CDR3 sequences, with over 9% seen just once and under 10% held by the top ten. The specimen comprised whole blood, sampled at baseline. Every receptor here comes from an adult who was a healthcare worker with PCR-confirmed SARS-CoV-2 infection or an uninfected control (not recorded which).

This clonotype has a count of ten or more. This chain links TRBV29-1 with TRBJ1-2; no reliable D call. Trimming cost V 8 bases and J 2 bases, with 9 bases left between them. Germline values: CDR1 SQVTM, CDR2 ANQGSEA. The CDR3 consists of 11 residues. CDR3 protein: CSLDGNYGYTF. The CDR3 coding sequence is TGCAGCCTGGACGGAAACTATGGCTACACCTTC.

This sequence joins TRBV7-9 and TRBJ1-5; tentative D call: TRBD1 (5 bases). The CDR3 is 14 residues long. Trimming cost V 5 bases and J 4 bases, with 12 bases left between them. The germline V gene has CDR1 SEHNR and CDR2 FQNEAQ (reference sequence). The CDR3 DNA follows: TGTGCCAGCAGCCGGGACGGCCTAAATCAGCCCCAGCATTTT. Translated: CASSRDGLNQPQHF.

This clonotype was counted a few times. The genes are TRBV20-1 and TRBJ2-7; tentatively, D is TRBD2 (7 bases). V dropped 4 bases and J dropped 2 bases, with 15 bases sitting between them. Germline CDR1 and CDR2: DFQATT and SNEGSKA (reference sequence). The CDR3 totals 14 residues. DNA of the CDR3: TGCAGTGCTAATGTGGGGGGGCCGACCTACGAGCAGTACTTC. As protein: CSANVGGPTYEQYF.

This clonotype was observed a few times. The chain is built from TRBV6-5 and TRBJ1-2; no firm D call. This CDR3 has 13 amino acids. The ends were cut back, 5 bases at V and 2 bases at J, with 9 bases in the middle. The germline V gene encodes CDR1 MNHEY and CDR2 SVGAGI. The CDR3 nucleotides are TGTGCCAGCAGTACGACAAGGAACTATGGCTACACCTTC. As protein: CASSTTRNYGYTF.

This clonotype was detected only a few times. This rearrangement joins TRBV30 to TRBJ2-3; D is uncertain. The CDR3 consists of 10 residues. The V gene's germline CDR1 is GTSNPN and CDR2 SVGIG (reference sequence). The V and J ends lost 1 base and 11 bases respectively, with 7 bases between them. CDR3 coding DNA: TGTGCCTGGAGTGGACAAGTGCAGTATTTT. Residues: CAWSGQVQYF. The full variable domain, in which reference TRBV30 and TRBJ2-3 provide the parts outside the CDR3, is SQTIHQWPATLVQPVGSPLSLECTVEGTSNPNLYWYRQAAGRGLQLLFYSVGIGQISSEVPQNLSASRPQDRQFILSSKKLLLSDSGFYLCAWSGQVQYFGPGTRLTVL.

The chain joins TRBV4-3 to TRBJ2-2, with D possibly being TRBD2 (6 bases). Trimming left V 4 bases short and J 0 bases short, with 12 bases between. CDR3 size: 16 residues. Germline values: CDR1 LGHNA, CDR2 YSLEER. CDR3 nucleotide sequence: TGCGCCAGCAGCCCCGTACGGGGGTCGAACACCGGGGAGCTGTTTTTT. It encodes CASSPVRGSNTGELFF.

The rearrangement links TRBV20-1 to TRBJ2-3, with 10 nucleotides matching TRBD1. Germline-derived CDR1 and CDR2 are DFQATT and SNEGSKA (reference sequence). The trim removed 3 bases at V and 2 bases at J, leaving 8 bases unmatched. This CDR3 is built from 16 residues. This CDR3 is CSASPPGQGTTDTQYF. CDR3 in DNA: TGCAGTGCTAGTCCTCCGGGACAGGGGACCACAGATACGCAGTATTTT.

CDR3 sequence (DNA): TGTGCCATCACCTCAGGGGTTAGGGGAGAGACCCAGTACTTC. It codes for CAITSGVRGETQYF. The chain is built from TRBV10-3 and TRBJ2-5, with D perhaps matching TRBD1 (6 bases). CDR3 length equals 14 residues. V lost 7 bases and J lost 4, with 16 bases in between. Germline V gene data show CDR1 as ENHRY and CDR2 as SYGVKD.

The genes are TRBV12-3 or TRBV12-4 and TRBJ2-3, with 9 bases aligning to TRBD2. V was pared by 5 bases and J by 14 bases, with 8 bases of the junction left unmatched. The CDR3 loop spans 12 amino acids. This CDR3 reads CASSPREGRGYF. CDR3 sequence (DNA): TGTGCCAGCAGTCCGCGGGAGGGGCGCGGGTATTTT.

This clonotype was counted only a few times. J is TRBJ2-7 and V is TRBV4-1; TRBD1 agrees at 8 bases. This CDR3 is 13 amino acids long. V dropped 4 bases and J dropped 8; count of bases not matched to a gene: 7. Germline-derived CDR1 and CDR2 are MGHRA and YSYEKL. The CDR3 DNA sequence: TGCGCCAGCAGCCTAGTGACAGGGGAAAAGCAGTACTTC. It yields the protein CASSLVTGEKQYF.

This clonotype was seen more than once but under ten times. The DNA for the CDR3 is TGTGCCAGCAGCTCACGTGCCGGTGGCGGGGGGGCGACTGGGGCCAACGTCCTGACTTTC. This encodes CASSSRAGGGGATGANVLTF. The chain joins TRBV7-2 to TRBJ2-6; 9 bases align to TRBD2. This CDR3 has 20 amino acids. The germline gives CDR1 SGHTA, CDR2 FQGNSA. The ends lost 4 bases at V and 2 bases at J; junction bases unmatched: 15.

In its sample, this clonotype was seen a few times. The CDR3 DNA follows: TGTGCCAGCAGCCAAGCGGGACAGGTTGGAGGGGAGCTGTTTTTT. Encoded protein: CASSQAGQVGGELFF. The V gene is TRBV4-2, the J gene TRBJ2-2; 8 bases are shared with TRBD1. Germline V gene lookup returns CDR1 LGHNA and CDR2 YNFKEQ. V was clipped by 1 base and J by 8 bases; unmatched bases: 6. This CDR3 has 15 residues.

This clonotype turned up a few times. The rearrangement uses TRBV24-1 and TRBJ2-7, with D perhaps matching TRBD1 (8 bases). Between the trimmed V and J ends, which lost 3 bases and 6 bases, there was a span of 14 bases. This CDR3 region has 14 residues. Germline loops: CDR1 KGHDR, CDR2 SFDVKD. The CDR3 protein is CATSDTDREGEQYF. The CDR3 DNA reads TGTGCCACCAGTGATACGGACAGGGAGGGCGAGCAGTACTTC.

This clonotype has ten or more counts. V gene TRBV9 combines with J gene TRBJ2-5; 9 bases are shared with TRBD2. V shed 3 bases, J shed 2 bases, and the junction held 5 bases outside the gene matches. The CDR3 contains 15 residues. Germline assignment: CDR1 SGDLS and CDR2 YYNGEE. CDR3 nucleotide sequence: TGTGCCAGCAGCGAGCGAGCGGGAGGTCAAGAGACCCAGTACTTC. Translating gives CASSERAGGQETQYF.

This chain joins TRBV7-3 and TRBJ1-5; D is undetermined. The germline V gene has CDR1 SGHTA and CDR2 FQGTGA. Trimming removed 5 bases at V and 7 bases at J, with 12 bases between. This CDR3 is 13 amino acids long. CDR3 in amino acids: CASSQDRAQPQHF. The DNA for the CDR3 is TGTGCCAGCAGCCAGGACCGGGCGCAGCCCCAGCATTTT.

This clonotype showed up many times. This sequence joins TRBV20-1 and TRBJ1-3, with unresolved D. Trimming pared 2 bases from V and 0 bases from J, leaving 5 bases between. The CDR3 runs 13 residues. Germline V CDR1 and CDR2: DFQATT, SNEGSKA (reference sequence). The CDR3 region has the DNA TGCAGTGCTAGACTTAGCTCTGGAAACACCATATATTTT. Residues: CSARLSSGNTIYF.

V usage is TRBV7-6 and J usage is TRBJ2-2; D is undetermined. The CDR3 extends over 16 amino acids. Germline values: CDR1 SGHVS, CDR2 FNYEAQ. Trimming left V 8 bases short and J 2 bases short, with 18 bases between. The CDR3 sequence is CASHPSRTFNTGELFF. The CDR3 DNA reads TGTGCCAGCCACCCCTCGAGGACCTTTAACACCGGGGAGCTGTTTTTT.